This TCR beta chain was identified during a study of blood T cells in healthy people across ages. Then a second PCR, running roughly 7 to 12 cycles, was carried out with a sample-barcoded 5' primer and a J-beta primer mix. Every cDNA was tagged by a template-switch adaptor with 12 random nucleotides. TCRdb recomputed calls from the 5' RACE reads with MiXCR, one row per CDR3 protein. The sample lists around 900,000 distinct CDR3 sequences, just over 50% seen once, with around a fifth in the top ten. Total RNA amounts of at least 6 micrograms were extracted per sample. Trimming removed 1 base from V and 3 bases from J; junction bases left unmatched: 5. CDR3 length equals 17 residues. The germline V gene has CDR1 MGHRA and CDR2 YSYEKL.

The chain couples TRBV4-1 to TRBJ2-2, with 10 bases aligning to TRBD2. This sequence originates from a woman aged 55-70 years in good health. Source material: blood. DNA for the CDR3: TGCGCCAGCAGCCAAGTCATGCTAGCGGGAGACACCGGGGAGCTGTTTTTT. It is translated as CASSQVMLAGDTGELFF.